This T cell receptor (beta chain) was recorded in a study of CD8+ T cells in alopecia areata. Study-wide results and caveats: Among the cells sequenced in scalp samples are also the resident alphabeta T cells of normal skin. Researchers reported that TCR sharing among patients proved less clear than in mice, possibly HLA-linked.

The V end was cut by 0 bases, the J end by 4 bases, with 12 bases between. Per the germline V gene, CDR1 is SGHNT and CDR2 is YENEEA. There are 15 residues in the CDR3. This clone was counted between two and nine times. Antigen unknown. Sequencing used cDNA as its template, made by extracting RNA and reverse transcribing it. Clones were read by immunoSEQ multiplex PCR, and TCRdb kept only the in-frame ones, dropping some. This sample carries about 130,000 clones, roughly 62% of them seen once, and the ten largest clones take 5% to 7.5%. The source was CD4+ T cells sorted from blood, collected at week 0. The receptor comes from a human donor with alopecia areata. The chain links TRBV11-3 to TRBJ2-5; possibly TRBD1 for D (6 bases). CDR3 residues: CASSLESIGGETQYF. The DNA for the CDR3 is TGTGCCAGCAGCTTAGAATCAATAGGGGGAGAGACCCAGTACTTC.